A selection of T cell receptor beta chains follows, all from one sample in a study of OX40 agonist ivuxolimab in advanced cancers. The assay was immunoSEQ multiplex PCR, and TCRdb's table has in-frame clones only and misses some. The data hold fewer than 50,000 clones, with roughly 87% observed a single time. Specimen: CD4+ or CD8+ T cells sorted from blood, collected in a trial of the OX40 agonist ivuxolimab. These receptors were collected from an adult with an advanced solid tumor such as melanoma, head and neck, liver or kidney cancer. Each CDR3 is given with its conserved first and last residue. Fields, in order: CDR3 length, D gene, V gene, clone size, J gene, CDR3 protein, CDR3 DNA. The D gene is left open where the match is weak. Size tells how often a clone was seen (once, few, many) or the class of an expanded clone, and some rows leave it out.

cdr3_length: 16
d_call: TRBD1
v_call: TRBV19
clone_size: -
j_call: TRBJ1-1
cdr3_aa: CASSIDRQGRSTEAFF
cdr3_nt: TGTGCCAGTAGTATAGATCGACAGGGCCGATCCACTGAAGCTTTCTTT

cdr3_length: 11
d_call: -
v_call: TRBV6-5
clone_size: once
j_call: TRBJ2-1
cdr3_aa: CASSYRDEQFF
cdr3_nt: TGTGCCAGCAGTTATCGGGATGAGCAGTTCTTC

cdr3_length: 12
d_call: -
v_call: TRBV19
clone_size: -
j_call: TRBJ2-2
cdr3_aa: CASNIGAGELFF
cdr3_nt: TGTGCCAGTAATATTGGGGCCGGGGAGCTGTTTTTT

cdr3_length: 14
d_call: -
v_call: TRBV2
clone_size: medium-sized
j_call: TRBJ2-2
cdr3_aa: CASSVGQGPGELFF
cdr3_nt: TGTGCCAGCAGTGTTGGTCAGGGGCCCGGGGAGCTGTTTTTT

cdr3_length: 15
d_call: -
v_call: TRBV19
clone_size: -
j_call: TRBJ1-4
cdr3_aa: CASTDLGGLNEKLFF
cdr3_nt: TGTGCCAGTACCGACCTGGGGGGGCTAAATGAAAAACTGTTTTTT

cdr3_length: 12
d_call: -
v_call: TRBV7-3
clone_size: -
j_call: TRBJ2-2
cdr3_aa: CASSDNTGELFF
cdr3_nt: TGTGCCAGCAGCGATAACACCGGGGAGCTGTTTTTT

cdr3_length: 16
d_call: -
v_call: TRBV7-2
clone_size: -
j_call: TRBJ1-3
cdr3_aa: CASSSSSPSSGNTIYF
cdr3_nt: TGTGCCAGCAGCTCCTCGTCGCCAAGCTCTGGAAACACCATATATTTT

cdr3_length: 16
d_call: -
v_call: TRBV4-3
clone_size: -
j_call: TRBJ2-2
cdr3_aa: CASSQEGYQNTGELFF
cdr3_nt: TGCGCCAGCAGCCAAGAGGGATATCAGAACACCGGGGAGCTGTTTTTT

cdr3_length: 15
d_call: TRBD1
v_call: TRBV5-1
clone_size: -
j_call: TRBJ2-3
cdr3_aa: CASSLEDRGGDTQYF
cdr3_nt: TGCGCCAGCAGCTTGGAAGACAGGGGTGGAGATACGCAGTATTTT

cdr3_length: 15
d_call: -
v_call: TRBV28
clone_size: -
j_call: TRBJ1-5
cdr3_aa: CASSWGRWGNQPQHF
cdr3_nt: TGTGCCAGCAGTTGGGGCCGGTGGGGCAATCAGCCCCAGCATTTT

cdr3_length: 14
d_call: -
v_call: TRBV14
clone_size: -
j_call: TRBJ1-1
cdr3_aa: CASSQPTRGREAFF
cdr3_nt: TGTGCCAGCAGCCAACCGACGAGGGGCCGTGAAGCTTTCTTT

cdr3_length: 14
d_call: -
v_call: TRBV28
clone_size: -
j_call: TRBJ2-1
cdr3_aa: CASSLIGGYNEQFF
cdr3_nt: TGTGCCAGCAGTTTAATTGGAGGATACAATGAGCAGTTCTTC

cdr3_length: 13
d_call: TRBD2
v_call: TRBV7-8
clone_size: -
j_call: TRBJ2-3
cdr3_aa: CASLAGGRDTQYF
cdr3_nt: TGTGCCAGTCTGGCGGGGGGGCGGGATACGCAGTATTTT

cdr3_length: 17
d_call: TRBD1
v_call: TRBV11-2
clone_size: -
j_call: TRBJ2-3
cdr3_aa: CASSLSPGGLYTDTQYF
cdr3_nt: TGTGCCAGCAGCCTGTCACCAGGGGGCCTATACACAGATACGCAGTATTTT

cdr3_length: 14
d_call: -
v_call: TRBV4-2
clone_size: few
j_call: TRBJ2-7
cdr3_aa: CASSQDEGYYEQYF
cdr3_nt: TGTGCCAGCAGCCAAGATGAGGGCTACTACGAGCAGTACTTC

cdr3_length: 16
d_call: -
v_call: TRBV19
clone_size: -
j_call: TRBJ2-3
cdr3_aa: CASTPRDGLIPDTQYF
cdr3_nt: TGTGCCAGTACCCCAAGGGACGGATTAATTCCAGATACGCAGTATTTT

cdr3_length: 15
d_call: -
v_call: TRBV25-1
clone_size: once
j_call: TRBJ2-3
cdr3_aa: CASSLNGGGTDTQYF
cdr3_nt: TGTGCCAGCAGTTTAAACGGAGGGGGCACAGATACGCAGTATTTT

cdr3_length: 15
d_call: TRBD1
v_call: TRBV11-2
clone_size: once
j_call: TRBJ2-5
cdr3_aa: CASSDRDRGLETQYF
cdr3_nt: TGTGCCAGCAGCGACCGGGACAGGGGTTTGGAGACCCAGTACTTC

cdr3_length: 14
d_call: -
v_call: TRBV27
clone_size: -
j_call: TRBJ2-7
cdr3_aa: CASSLDDKSYEQYF
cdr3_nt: TGTGCCAGCAGTTTAGACGACAAGTCCTACGAGCAGTACTTC

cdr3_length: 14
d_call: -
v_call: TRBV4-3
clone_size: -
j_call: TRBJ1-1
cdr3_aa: CASSQDRKPPEAFF
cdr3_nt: TGCGCCAGCAGCCAAGACAGGAAACCCCCTGAAGCTTTCTTT

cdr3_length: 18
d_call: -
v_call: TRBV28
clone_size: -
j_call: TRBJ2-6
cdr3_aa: CASSFMSIHEPGANVLTF
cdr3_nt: TGTGCCAGCAGTTTTATGAGCATCCATGAACCTGGGGCCAACGTCCTGACTTTC

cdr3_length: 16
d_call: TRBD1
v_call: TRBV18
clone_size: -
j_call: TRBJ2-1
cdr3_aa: CASSPQDRVLGGEQFF
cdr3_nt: TGTGCCAGCTCACCACAGGACAGGGTACTAGGTGGTGAGCAGTTCTTC

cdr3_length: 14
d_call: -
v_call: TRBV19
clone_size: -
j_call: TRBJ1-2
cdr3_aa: CASSIGGLLYGYTF
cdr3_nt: TGTGCCAGTAGTATTGGAGGGTTACTCTATGGCTACACCTTC

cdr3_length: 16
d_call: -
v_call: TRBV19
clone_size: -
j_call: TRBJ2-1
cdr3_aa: CASSTQAGGSYNEQFF
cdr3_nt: TGTGCCAGTAGTACCCAGGCAGGGGGGTCCTACAATGAGCAGTTCTTC

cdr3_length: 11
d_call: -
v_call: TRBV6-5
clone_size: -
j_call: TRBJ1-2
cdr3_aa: CASRYSEGYTF
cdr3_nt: TGTGCCAGCAGATACTCGGAGGGCTACACCTTC

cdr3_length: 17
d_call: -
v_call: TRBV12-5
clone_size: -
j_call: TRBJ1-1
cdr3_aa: CASGLVYPGYSNTEAFF
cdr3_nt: TGTGCTAGTGGTTTGGTATATCCAGGGTATTCGAACACTGAAGCTTTCTTT

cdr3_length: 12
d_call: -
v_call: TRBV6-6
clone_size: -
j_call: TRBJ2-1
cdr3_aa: CASRGARNEQFF
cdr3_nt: TGTGCCAGCAGGGGGGCCCGCAATGAGCAGTTCTTC

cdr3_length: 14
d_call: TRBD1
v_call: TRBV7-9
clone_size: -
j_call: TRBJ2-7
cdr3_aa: CASSGYRGPYEQYF
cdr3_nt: TGTGCCAGCAGCGGATACAGGGGGCCCTACGAGCAGTACTTC

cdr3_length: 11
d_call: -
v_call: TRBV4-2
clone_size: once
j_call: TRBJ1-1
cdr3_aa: CASSGYFGAFF
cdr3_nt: TGTGCCAGCAGCGGGTACTTTGGGGCTTTCTTT

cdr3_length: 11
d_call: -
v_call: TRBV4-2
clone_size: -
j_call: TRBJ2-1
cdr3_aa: CASSQGNEQFF
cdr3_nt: TGTGCCAGCAGCCAAGGTAATGAGCAGTTCTTC

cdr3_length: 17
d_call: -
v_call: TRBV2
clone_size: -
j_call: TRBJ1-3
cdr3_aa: CASTHAGGSFSGNTIYF
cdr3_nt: TGTGCCAGCACCCACGCGGGGGGGTCCTTCTCTGGAAACACCATATATTTT

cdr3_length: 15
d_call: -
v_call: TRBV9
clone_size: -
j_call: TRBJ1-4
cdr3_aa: CASSVGVGLNEKLFF
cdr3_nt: TGTGCCAGCAGCGTAGGGGTTGGTCTCAATGAAAAACTGTTTTTT

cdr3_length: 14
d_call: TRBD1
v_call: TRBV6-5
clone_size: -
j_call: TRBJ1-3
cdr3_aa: CASSPTGEGNTIYF
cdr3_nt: TGTGCCAGCAGCCCGACAGGGGAGGGAAACACCATATATTTT

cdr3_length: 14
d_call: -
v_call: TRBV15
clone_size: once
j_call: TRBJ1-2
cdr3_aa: CATSRDEGSVDYTF
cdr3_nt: TGTGCCACCAGCAGAGACGAAGGGTCTGTCGACTACACCTTC

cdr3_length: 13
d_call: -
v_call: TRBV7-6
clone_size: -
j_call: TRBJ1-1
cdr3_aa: CASSMAMNTEAFF
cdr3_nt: TGTGCCAGCAGCATGGCCATGAACACTGAAGCTTTCTTT

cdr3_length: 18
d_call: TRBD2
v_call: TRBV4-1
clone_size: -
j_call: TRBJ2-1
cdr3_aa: CASSQEPTSGPSYNEQFF
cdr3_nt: TGCGCCAGCAGCCAAGAACCGACTAGCGGACCTTCCTACAATGAGCAGTTCTTC

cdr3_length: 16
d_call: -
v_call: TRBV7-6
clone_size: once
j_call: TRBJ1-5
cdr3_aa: CASSLGPGDSNQPQHF
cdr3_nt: TGTGCCAGCAGCCTAGGCCCAGGGGACAGCAATCAGCCCCAGCATTTT

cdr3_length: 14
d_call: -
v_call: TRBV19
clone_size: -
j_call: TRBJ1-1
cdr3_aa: CASSIPRDNTEAFF
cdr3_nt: TGTGCCAGTAGTATACCTCGGGATAACACTGAAGCTTTCTTT

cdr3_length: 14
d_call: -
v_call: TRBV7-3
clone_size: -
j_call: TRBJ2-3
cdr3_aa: CASSLVGATDTQYF
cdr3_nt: TGTGCCAGCAGCTTAGTAGGGGCCACAGATACGCAGTATTTT

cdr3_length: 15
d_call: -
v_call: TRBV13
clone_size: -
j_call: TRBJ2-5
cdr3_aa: CASSLKGGPGETQYF
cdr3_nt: TGTGCCAGCAGCTTAAAGGGAGGACCAGGGGAGACCCAGTACTTC

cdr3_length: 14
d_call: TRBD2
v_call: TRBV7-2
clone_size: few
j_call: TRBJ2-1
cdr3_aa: CASSLTGGANEQFF
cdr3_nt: TGTGCCAGCAGCCTAACCGGGGGGGCCAATGAGCAGTTCTTC

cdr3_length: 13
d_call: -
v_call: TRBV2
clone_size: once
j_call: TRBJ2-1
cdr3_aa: CASSVDTYNEQFF
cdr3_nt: TGTGCCAGCAGCGTGGACACCTACAATGAGCAGTTCTTC

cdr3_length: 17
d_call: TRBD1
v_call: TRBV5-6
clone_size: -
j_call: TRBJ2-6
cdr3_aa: CASRTGTGTSGANVLTF
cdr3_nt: TGTGCCAGCAGGACCGGGACAGGGACGTCTGGGGCCAACGTCCTGACTTTC

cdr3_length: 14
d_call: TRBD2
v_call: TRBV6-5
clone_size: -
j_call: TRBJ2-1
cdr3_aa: CASTRGGMSNEQFF
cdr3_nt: TGTGCCAGCACCCGGGGGGGAATGTCCAATGAGCAGTTCTTC

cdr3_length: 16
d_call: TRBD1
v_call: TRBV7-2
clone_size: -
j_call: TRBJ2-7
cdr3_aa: CASSGSGDRSSYEQYF
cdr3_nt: TGTGCCAGCAGTGGGTCCGGGGACAGAAGCTCCTACGAGCAGTACTTC

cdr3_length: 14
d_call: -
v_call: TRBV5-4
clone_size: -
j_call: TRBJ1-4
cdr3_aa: CASSLAGRWEKLFF
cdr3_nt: TGTGCCAGCAGCTTGGCGGGGCGGTGGGAAAAACTGTTTTTT

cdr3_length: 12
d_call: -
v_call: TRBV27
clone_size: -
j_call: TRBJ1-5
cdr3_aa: CASGNPGRPQHF
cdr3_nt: TGTGCCAGCGGGAACCCCGGTCGGCCCCAGCATTTT

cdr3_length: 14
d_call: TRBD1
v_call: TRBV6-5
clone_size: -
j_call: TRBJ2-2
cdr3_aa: CAHGGQALTGELFF
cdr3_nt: TGTGCCCACGGCGGACAGGCGCTGACCGGGGAGCTGTTTTTT

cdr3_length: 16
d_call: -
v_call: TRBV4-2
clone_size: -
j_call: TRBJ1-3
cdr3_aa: CASSQGQDFSGNTIYF
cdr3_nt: TGTGCCAGCAGCCAAGGTCAGGACTTCTCTGGAAACACCATATATTTT

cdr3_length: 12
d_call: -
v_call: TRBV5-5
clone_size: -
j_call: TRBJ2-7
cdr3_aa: CASSPFGAEQYF
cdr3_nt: TGTGCCAGCAGCCCCTTCGGGGCCGAGCAGTACTTC

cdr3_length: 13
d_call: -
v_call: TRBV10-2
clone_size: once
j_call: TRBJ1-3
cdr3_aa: CASSASGSRTIYF
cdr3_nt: TGCGCCAGCAGCGCGAGTGGGAGTAGGACCATATATTTT

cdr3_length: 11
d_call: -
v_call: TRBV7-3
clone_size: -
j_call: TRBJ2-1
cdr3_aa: CASSLDNEQFF
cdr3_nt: TGTGCCAGCAGCTTAGACAATGAGCAGTTCTTC

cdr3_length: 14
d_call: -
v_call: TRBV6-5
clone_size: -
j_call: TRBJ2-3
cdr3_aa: CASSSYRVTDTQYF
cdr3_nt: TGTGCCAGCAGTTCCTACAGGGTGACGGATACGCAGTATTTT

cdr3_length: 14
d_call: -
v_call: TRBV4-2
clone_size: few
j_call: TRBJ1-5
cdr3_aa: CASSQGGHNQPQHF
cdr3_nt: TGTGCCAGCAGCCAAGGGGGTCATAATCAGCCCCAGCATTTT

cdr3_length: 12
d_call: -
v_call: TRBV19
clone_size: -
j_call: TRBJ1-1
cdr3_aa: CASSEGNTEAFF
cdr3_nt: TGTGCCAGTAGTGAAGGGAACACTGAAGCTTTCTTT

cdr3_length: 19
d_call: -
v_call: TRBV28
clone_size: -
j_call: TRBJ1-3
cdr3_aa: CASSFPPGTAGEFGNTIYF
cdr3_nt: TGTGCCAGCAGTTTTCCCCCGGGGACGGCAGGGGAGTTTGGAAACACCATATATTTT

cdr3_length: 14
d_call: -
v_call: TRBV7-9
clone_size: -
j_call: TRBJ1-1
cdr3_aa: CASSAGLQNTEAFF
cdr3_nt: TGTGCCAGCAGCGCGGGACTCCAGAACACTGAAGCTTTCTTT